The 22 T cell receptor beta chains in this list originate from one sample, sequenced in a study of radiation and T cells in renal cell carcinoma. Time point defined: baseline pretreatment blood. Stated treatment: 15 Gy SBRT to primary tumor, nephrectomy 4 weeks later. Assay: immunoSEQ multiplex PCR; the TCRdb copy retains only in-frame clones and omits some. Here the sample spans 120,000 to 150,000 clones, less than 85% being singletons. Source: blood, taken from a patient whose treatment included radiotherapy and nephrectomy. The receptors come from a woman in her forties or fifties with renal cell carcinoma.

V is TRBV5-5 and J is TRBJ2-7; the match to TRBD2 covers 16 bases. Germline V gene sequence: CDR1 SGHKS, CDR2 YYEKEE (reference sequence). The CDR3 extends over 16 amino acids. Trimming removed 3 bases from V and 5 bases from J; junction bases left unmatched: 5. The CDR3 is CASSWGTSGRAHEQYF. Written as DNA, the CDR3 is TGTGCCAGCAGCTGGGGGACTAGCGGGAGGGCCCACGAGCAGTACTTC.

The chain recombines TRBV6-5 with TRBJ2-5; TRBD2 matches 9 bases. J lost 5 bases, V lost 9 bases, and 7 bases had no gene match. CDR3 length: 13 amino acids. In germline, CDR1 is MNHEY, CDR2 SVGAGI. The CDR3 region has the DNA TGTGCCAGTAAGGCTAGCGGGAAGGAGACCCAGTACTTC. It translates to CASKASGKETQYF.

The genes are TRBV5-1 and TRBJ2-2; the D gene is possibly TRBD1 (6 bases). The CDR3 extends over 14 amino acids. Germline values: CDR1 SGHRS, CDR2 YFSETQ. Deletions cut 0 bases from V and 3 bases from J, with 6 bases between. CDR3 amino acids: CASSLEGDTGELFF. CDR3 DNA: TGCGCCAGCAGCTTGGAGGGGGACACCGGGGAGCTGTTTTTT.

V usage is TRBV11-2 and J usage is TRBJ1-1; 8 nucleotides align to TRBD1. J lost 4 bases, V lost 2 bases, and 6 bases had no gene match. The CDR3 is 15 amino acids. The V gene's germline CDR1 is SGHAT and CDR2 FQNNGV. CDR3 coding DNA: TGTGCCAGCAGCTTAACGACAGGGGAGGGCACTGAAGCTTTCTTT. This gives the protein CASSLTTGEGTEAFF.

The genes are TRBV4-1 and TRBJ2-7; D remains unclear. The CDR3 has 16 amino acids. Germline V gene lookup returns CDR1 MGHRA and CDR2 YSYEKL. The V end was cut by 2 bases, the J end by 0 bases, with 14 bases between. The CDR3 loop is CASSQFIGITSYEQYF. The DNA for the CDR3 is TGCGCCAGCAGCCAATTCATAGGAATTACCTCCTACGAGCAGTACTTC.

The chain has TRBV10-3 and TRBJ2-7; perhaps TRBD2 as D (5 bases). This CDR3 has 15 amino acids. Germline CDR1 and CDR2: ENHRY and SYGVKD. Trimming removed 6 bases from V and 3 bases from J, with 18 bases in between. The CDR3 DNA sequence: TGTGCCATCAGATCCCCGGGGTCTTACGACTACGAGCAGTACTTC. Translating it yields CAIRSPGSYDYEQYF.

This chain connects TRBV4-3 to TRBJ2-2, with D perhaps matching TRBD2 (5 bases). Germline-derived CDR1 and CDR2 are LGHNA and YSLEER. CDR3 length: 17 amino acids. Between the trimmed V and J ends, which lost 0 bases and 6 bases, there was a span of 17 bases. The CDR3 nucleotides are TGCGCCAGCAGCCAAGATCGGAGAGGGCGGTTTCCCGGGGAGCTGTTTTTT. It is translated as CASSQDRRGRFPGELFF.

V is TRBV7-2 and J is TRBJ2-2; 7 bases agree with TRBD1. Germline-derived CDR1 and CDR2 are SGHTA and FQGNSA. Germline trimming cut 7 bases from V and 1 base from J; bases unmatched to any gene: 6. The CDR3 is made up of 15 amino acids. The CDR3 loop is CASTPDRLNTGELFF. The CDR3 nucleotides read TGTGCCAGCACCCCGGACAGGTTGAACACCGGGGAGCTGTTTTTT.

The genes are TRBV4-3 and TRBJ2-7; no firm D call. This CDR3 contains 14 residues. CDR1 is LGHNA and CDR2 is YSLEER in the germline V gene. Trimming removed 3 bases at V and 2 bases at J, with 11 bases between. Here the CDR3 reads CASSHHYKTYEQYF. Here the CDR3 DNA reads TGCGCCAGCAGCCACCATTATAAAACCTACGAGCAGTACTTC.

The chain joins TRBV9 to TRBJ1-4; D possibly corresponds to TRBD1 (5 bases). The V gene lost 2 bases and the J gene lost 1 base, with 9 bases spanning the gap. From germline, CDR1 is SGDLS and CDR2 YYNGEE. This CDR3 region has 15 residues. The CDR3 region has the DNA TGTGCCAGCAGCGTGTGGGGGGGAACTAATGAAAAACTGTTTTTT. It translates to CASSVWGGTNEKLFF.

The chain uses TRBV6-5 and TRBJ2-6; D unclear. V lost 6 bases and J lost 4, with 13 bases in between. The germline V gene encodes CDR1 MNHEY and CDR2 SVGAGI. The length of the CDR3 is 15 residues. The CDR3 spells CASRRTVAGANVLTF. For the CDR3, the DNA is TGTGCCAGCAGAAGGACGGTGGCCGGGGCCAACGTCCTGACTTTC.

This rearrangement joins TRBV29-1 to TRBJ1-2; unclear D gene. Trimming removed 4 bases at V and 6 bases at J, with 15 bases between. The CDR3 is 13 residues long. CDR1 and CDR2 from the germline V gene are SQVTM and ANQGSEA. CDR3 sequence reads: CSVASETQNGYTF. Here the CDR3 DNA reads TGCAGCGTTGCCTCAGAGACACAAAATGGCTACACCTTC.

The chain carries TRBV29-1 and TRBJ2-3, with 10 bases lining up with TRBD2. CDR1 and CDR2 (germline): SQVTM, ANQGSEA. V lost 3 bases and J lost 4; bases outside the gene matches: 10. The length of the CDR3 is 16 residues. The CDR3 is CSVDRLAGGFADTQYF. CDR3 nucleotide sequence: TGCAGCGTTGATAGGTTAGCGGGGGGTTTCGCAGATACGCAGTATTTT.

This clone has just a few counts. This CDR3 is CASSTQTGGAAEAFF. The CDR3, as DNA: TGTGCCAGCAGCACACAGACAGGGGGCGCCGCTGAAGCTTTCTTT. The chain couples TRBV7-9 to TRBJ1-1, with 10 bases matching TRBD1. V gave up 5 bases and J gave up 6 bases; unmatched junction bases: 9. This CDR3 contains 15 residues. The germline gives CDR1 SEHNR, CDR2 FQNEAQ (reference sequence).

The V gene is TRBV5-1, the J gene TRBJ2-3, with D unresolved. Germline CDR1 is SGHRS and CDR2 is YFSETQ. Trimming took off 4 bases at V and 3 bases at J, with 3 bases between the two ends. This CDR3 is 11 amino acids long. CDR3 DNA: TGCGCCAGCAGCACAACAGATACGCAGTATTTT. It specifies CASSTTDTQYF.

This clone was detected once. The chain links TRBV7-9 to TRBJ2-7; D possibly corresponds to TRBD1 (5 bases). The CDR3 loop spans 16 amino acids. V was shortened by 5 bases and J by 2 bases, with 19 bases between the two germline ends. Germline-derived CDR1 and CDR2 are SEHNR and FQNEAQ (reference sequence). CDR3 sequence reads: CASSRVYQGATYEQYF. CDR3 in DNA: TGTGCCAGCAGCAGAGTTTACCAGGGCGCGACCTACGAGCAGTACTTC.

V and J are TRBV19 and TRBJ2-5, with D perhaps TRBD1 (6 bases). CDR1 and CDR2 from the germline V gene are LNHDA and SQIVND (reference sequence). Trimming cost V 6 bases and J 1 base, with 12 bases left between them. The CDR3 runs 14 residues. The chain's CDR3 is CASRSGTSQETQYF. The CDR3 region has the DNA TGTGCCAGTAGGTCCGGGACATCCCAAGAGACCCAGTACTTC.

The chain recombines TRBV25-1 with TRBJ1-1; D is ambiguous. CDR3 length: 14 amino acids. With 2 bases removed from V and 5 bases from J, the gap between germline ends came to 12 bases. The V gene's germline CDR1 is MGHDK and CDR2 SYGVNS. CDR3 protein: CASSEGGGRTEAFF. CDR3 DNA sequence: TGTGCCAGCAGTGAAGGAGGCGGACGGACTGAAGCTTTCTTT.

This sequence joins TRBV6-5 and TRBJ2-2, with 7 bases that match TRBD1. J gave up 2 bases and V 7 bases, and 7 bases lay outside the gene matches. The germline V gene has CDR1 MNHEY and CDR2 SVGAGI. The CDR3 spans 15 residues. CDR3 residues: CASKLGTANTGELFF. CDR3 nucleotide sequence: TGTGCCAGCAAACTCGGGACAGCAAACACCGGGGAGCTGTTTTTT.

The rearrangement links TRBV9 to TRBJ2-6; D not certain. Germline V gene lookup returns CDR1 SGDLS and CDR2 YYNGEE. This CDR3 contains 12 residues. Deletions cut 3 bases from V and 2 bases from J, with 0 bases between. The CDR3 region has the DNA TGTGCCAGCAGCGCTGGGGCCAACGTCCTGACTTTC. It is translated as CASSAGANVLTF.

This sequence joins TRBV5-4 and TRBJ1-2; 8 positions agree with TRBD1. Germline values: CDR1 SGHNT, CDR2 YYREEE (reference sequence). CDR3 size: 15 residues. V shed 5 bases and J 0 bases; nucleotides not matched to a gene: 6. CDR3 sequence: CASSSGQGTNYGYTF. CDR3 sequence (DNA): TGTGCCAGCAGTTCCGGACAGGGCACTAACTATGGCTACACCTTC.

The genes are TRBV5-6 and TRBJ1-1; no firm D call. CDR3 length equals 12 residues. The V gene lost 3 bases and the J gene lost 4 bases, with 7 bases spanning the gap. Germline V lookup: CDR1 SGHDT, CDR2 YYEEEE. The CDR3 nucleotides read TGTGCCAGCAGCTCGACGGTCACTGAAGCTTTCTTT. Protein product: CASSSTVTEAFF. The full variable domain, rest sourced from reference TRBV5-6 and TRBJ1-1, is DAGVTQSPTHLIKTRGQQVTLRCSPKSGHDTVSWYQQALGQGPQFIFQYYEEEERQRGNFPDRFSGHQFPNYSSELNVNALLLGDSALYLCASSSTVTEAFFGQGTRLTVV.